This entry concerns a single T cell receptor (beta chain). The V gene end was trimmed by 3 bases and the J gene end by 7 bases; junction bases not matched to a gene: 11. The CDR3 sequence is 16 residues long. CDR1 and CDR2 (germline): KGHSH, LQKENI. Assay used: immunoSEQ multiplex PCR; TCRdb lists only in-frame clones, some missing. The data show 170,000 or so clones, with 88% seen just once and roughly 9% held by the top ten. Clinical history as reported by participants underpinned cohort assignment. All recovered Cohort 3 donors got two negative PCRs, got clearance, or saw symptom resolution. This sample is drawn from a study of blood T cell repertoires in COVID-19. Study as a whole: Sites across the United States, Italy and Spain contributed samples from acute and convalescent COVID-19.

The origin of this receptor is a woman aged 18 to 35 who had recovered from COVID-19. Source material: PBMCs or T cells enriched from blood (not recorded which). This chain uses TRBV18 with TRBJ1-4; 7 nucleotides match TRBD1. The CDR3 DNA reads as TGTGCCAGCTCACCTCGCCGGACAGGACTTAGTGAAAAACTGTTTTTT. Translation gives CASSPRRTGLSEKLFF.